This T cell receptor beta chain was identified during a study of cytomegalovirus exposure and HLA in healthy donors. Points from the study as a whole: Later analysis identified a missense DCLRE1C variant that was linked to TCR beta V- and J-gene trimming.

The germline V and J ends were trimmed by 2 bases and 1 base, with 12 bases remaining between them. Germline lookup yields CDR1 SGHRS and CDR2 YFSETQ. CDR3 length equals 15 residues. It was with 60 Vbeta and 13 Jbeta primers that the PCR ran. Produced via immunoSEQ multiplex PCR; TCRdb's table is partial and in-frame only. The data show roughly 180,000 clones, over 65% seen once. To note about this clone: Antigen: not known.

Sequenced sample: PBMCs. The sequence was collected from a female donor in good health and CMV-seronegative. This sequence joins TRBV5-1 and TRBJ2-5, with a weak D call TRBD2 (6 bases). CDR3: CASSLVVGGQETQYF. CDR3 nucleotide sequence: TGCGCCAGCAGCTTAGTTGTCGGGGGCCAAGAGACCCAGTACTTC.